Below are 27 T cell receptor beta chains sequenced from a single sample in a study of CD8+ T cells in alopecia areata. Extraction of RNA preceded its reverse transcription into cDNA, which served as the sequencing template. Data came from immunoSEQ multiplex PCR; TCRdb stores just in-frame clones and leaves some out. The sample includes about 220,000 clones, 50% to 70% seen only once; the top ten take around 1.5%. Treatment noted: oral pan-JAK inhibitor, 5-10 mg twice daily. This specimen consisted of CD4+ T cells sorted from blood, obtained at week 4, from a patient treated with tofacitinib. These receptors came from a human donor with alopecia areata.

V usage is TRBV7-2 and J usage is TRBJ2-3, with 7 bases that match TRBD2. The CDR3 sequence is 15 residues long. Germline assignment: CDR1 SGHTA and CDR2 FQGNSA. Losses at the gene ends were 0 bases for V and 8 bases for J; bases not matched to a gene: 8. The CDR3 is CASSLAGGKSRTQYF. In DNA form, the CDR3 reads TGTGCCAGCAGCTTAGCGGGGGGGAAGTCTCGTACGCAGTATTTT.

DNA of the CDR3: TGCAGCGCCTATAGACAGGGTTCCTACAATGAGCAGTTCTTC. Its protein product is CSAYRQGSYNEQFF. This chain connects TRBV29-1 to TRBJ2-1, with 7 nucleotides matching TRBD1. The CDR3 runs 14 residues. The V gene end was trimmed by 7 bases and the J gene end by 1 base; junction bases not matched to a gene: 7. Germline CDR1 and CDR2: SQVTM and ANQGSEA.

The gene calls are TRBV4-1 and TRBJ2-1; D might be TRBD2 (7 bases). The CDR3 is 17 amino acids. Trimming removed 0 bases at V and 2 bases at J, with 14 bases between. Germline values: CDR1 MGHRA, CDR2 YSYEKL. Here the CDR3 reads CASSQEGGRSAYNEQFF. CDR3 DNA sequence: TGCGCCAGCAGCCAAGAGGGGGGGCGGAGCGCCTACAATGAGCAGTTCTTC.

The rearrangement joins TRBV7-2 to TRBJ2-5; D is unresolved. The CDR3 loop spans 14 amino acids. The germline gives CDR1 SGHTA, CDR2 FQGNSA. V lost 2 bases, J lost 1 base, and 8 bases lay in between. As DNA, the CDR3 is TGTGCCAGCAGCTTAAGGCGAATCCAAGAGACCCAGTACTTC. This codes for CASSLRRIQETQYF.

The chain carries TRBV12-5 and TRBJ1-1; 9 bases are shared with TRBD1. CDR3 size: 18 residues. Germline lookup yields CDR1 LGHNT and CDR2 FRNRAP. Trimming cost V 0 bases and J 0 bases; bases outside gene matches: 8. The CDR3, as DNA: TGTGCTAGTGGTTTGGTAGTGGGACAGGGCCGTATGAACACTGAAGCTTTCTTT. As protein: CASGLVVGQGRMNTEAFF.

This clone was counted only a few times. The conserved phenylalanine or tryptophan is not found at the CDR3 terminus, so this likely reflects a read error. No DNA is shown, since the ends of the CDR3 on it are uncertain; the CDR3 is the one TCRdb lists. The chain uses TRBV29-1 and TRBJ1-1. Both ends counted, the CDR3 spans 12 residues. Germline assignment: CDR1 SQVTM and CDR2 ANQGSEA. CDR3 in amino acids: CSVEKEHGGIEI.

This chain links TRBV30 with TRBJ1-2; D may be TRBD1 (5 bases). CDR3 length: 13 amino acids. CDR1 is GTSNPN and CDR2 is SVGIG in the germline V gene (reference sequence). V gave up 4 bases and J gave up 1 base, with 10 bases separating them. CDR3 amino acids: CAWTVGVNYGYTF. The CDR3 DNA reads as TGTGCCTGGACCGTGGGGGTTAACTATGGCTACACCTTC.

V and J are TRBV7-2 and TRBJ1-2; D may be TRBD1 (6 bases). This CDR3 is 13 amino acids long. Germline V CDR1 and CDR2: SGHTA, FQGNSA. Trimming cost V 8 bases and J 2 bases, with 12 bases left between them. The CDR3, as DNA: TGTGCCAGCGGGATTCAGGGGAACTATGGCTACACCTTC. Residues: CASGIQGNYGYTF.

Only a few counts were recorded for this clone. This sequence joins TRBV4-3 and TRBJ1-1; possible D gene TRBD1, 5 bases. CDR3 length: 13 residues. Trimming removed 0 bases at V and 8 bases at J, with 10 bases between. Germline CDR1 LGHNA, CDR2 YSLEER. The CDR3: CASSQDLRQEAFF. In DNA, the CDR3 is TGCGCCAGCAGCCAAGATTTACGACAGGAAGCTTTCTTT.

This clone was detected only a few times. The chain links TRBV10-3 to TRBJ2-3; possibly TRBD1 for D (6 bases). V was cut by 10 bases and J by 4 bases, with 15 bases left in between. The CDR3 consists of 13 residues. Germline V CDR1 and CDR2: ENHRY, SYGVKD. The CDR3 DNA is TGTGCCACATCTGATGAGGGGGCAGATACGCAGTATTTT. This translates into CATSDEGADTQYF.

This clone came up a few times. J is TRBJ1-2 and V is TRBV30, with D perhaps TRBD1 (5 bases). CDR3 length: 11 residues. Between the trimmed V and J ends, which lost 7 bases and 4 bases, there was a span of 10 bases. CDR1 and CDR2 (germline): GTSNPN, SVGIG (reference sequence). The CDR3 loop is CAFTGSYGYTF. In nucleotides, the CDR3 is TGTGCCTTCACAGGTAGCTATGGCTACACCTTC.

V is TRBV13 and J is TRBJ2-3; D unclear. The CDR3 runs to 12 residues. Trimming took off 4 bases at V and 5 bases at J, with 7 bases between the two ends. CDR1 is PRHDT and CDR2 is FYEKMQ in the germline V gene (reference sequence). For the CDR3, the DNA is TGTGCCAGCAGCTACTCGAGAGATACGCAGTATTTT. Translation gives CASSYSRDTQYF. Supplemented by reference TRBV13 and TRBJ2-3, the full variable domain reads AAGVIQSPRHLIKEKRETATLKCYPIPRHDTVYWYQQGPGQDPQFLISFYEKMQSDKGSIPDRFSAQQFSDYHSELNMSSLELGDSALYFCASSYSRDTQYFGPGTRLTVL.

This clone was recorded a few times. CDR3 in DNA: TGTGCCATCAGCATGGACAGCAAAAACATTCAGTACTTC. It is translated as CAISMDSKNIQYF. V gene TRBV10-3 combines with J gene TRBJ2-4, with TRBD1 as a possible D gene (6 bases). The V end lost 6 bases, the J end lost 3 bases, and 9 bases lay between the germline ends. This CDR3 is built from 13 residues. Germline-derived CDR1 and CDR2 are ENHRY and SYGVKD.

The chain is built from TRBV4-2 and TRBJ2-7, with D maybe TRBD2 (6 bases). The germline gives CDR1 LGHNA, CDR2 YNFKEQ. The CDR3 consists of 15 residues. V was pared by 8 bases and J by 0 bases, with 17 bases between. The CDR3 reads CASSPQGGSSYEQYF. The DNA for the CDR3 is TGTGCCAGCTCGCCTCAGGGAGGATCCTCCTACGAGCAGTACTTC.

The table lists this clone with a few counts. The genes are TRBV6-5 and TRBJ1-2; D remains unclear. Germline V CDR1 and CDR2: MNHEY, SVGAGI. CDR3 size: 12 residues. V was clipped by 4 bases and J by 8 bases, with 11 bases between them. The chain's CDR3 is CASSSTGRGYTF. CDR3 DNA: TGTGCCAGCAGTTCCACCGGGAGAGGCTACACCTTC.

This rearrangement joins TRBV27 to TRBJ1-4, with a tentative D call TRBD1 (6 bases). Trimming pared 4 bases from V and 10 bases from J, leaving 13 bases between. The CDR3 is 13 amino acids. Germline V lookup: CDR1 MNHEY, CDR2 SMNVEV (reference sequence). The CDR3 bases are TGTGCCAGCAGTTCAACAGGGAGGGGAAAACTGTTTTTT. This sequence encodes CASSSTGRGKLFF. The variable domain in full, completed from reference TRBV27 and TRBJ1-4, reads EAQVTQNPRYLITVTGKKLTVTCSQNMNHEYMSWYRQDPGLGLRQIYYSMNVEVTDKGDVPEGYKVSRKEKRNFPLILESPSPNQTSLYFCASSSTGRGKLFFGSGTQLSVL.

V is TRBV5-6 and J is TRBJ2-7; 8 nucleotides agree with TRBD1. CDR3 length equals 15 residues. Germline V lookup: CDR1 SGHDT, CDR2 YYEEEE. V lost 3 bases to trimming and J lost 5 bases; unmatched junction nucleotides: 10. CDR3 sequence: CASSSLDRVLHEQYF. The CDR3 bases are TGTGCCAGCAGCTCCCTGGACAGGGTGCTACACGAGCAGTACTTC.

The J gene is TRBJ1-2, the V gene TRBV4-3; D is possibly TRBD1 (5 bases). The CDR3 length is 15 residues. Germline V gene sequence: CDR1 LGHNA, CDR2 YSLEER. V lost 0 bases and J 3 bases, leaving 11 bases between the germline ends. The CDR3 region has the DNA TGCGCCAGCAGCCAAGATACCAGGGCGTACTATGGCTACACCTTC. This codes for CASSQDTRAYYGYTF.

This chain joins TRBV29-1 and TRBJ2-2; D not resolved. CDR1 SQVTM and CDR2 ANQGSEA come from the germline V gene. Trimming pared 4 bases from V and 0 bases from J, leaving 6 bases between. This CDR3 has 13 amino acids. In nucleotides, the CDR3 is TGCAGCGTTGTAGGGACGAACACCGGGGAGCTGTTTTTT. It translates to CSVVGTNTGELFF.

The chain carries TRBV5-4 and TRBJ2-2, with 9 bases aligning to TRBD2. The CDR3 runs to 17 residues. Germline V gives CDR1 SGHNT, CDR2 YYREEE (reference sequence). Trimming at V came to 4 bases and at J to 0 bases, leaving 7 bases not matched to a gene. The CDR3 protein is CASSGESGGTNTGELFF. The CDR3 bases are TGTGCCAGCAGCGGGGAAAGCGGGGGGACGAACACCGGGGAGCTGTTTTTT.

This clone was recorded a few times. The chain carries TRBV6-1 and TRBJ2-2; D not certain. The ends were cut back, 1 base at V and 4 bases at J, with 10 bases in the middle. The germline gives CDR1 MNHNS, CDR2 SASEGT. This CDR3 has 15 residues. CDR3 sequence: CASSEVVLGTGELFF. The CDR3 region has the DNA TGTGCCAGCAGTGAAGTAGTTCTGGGCACCGGGGAGCTGTTTTTT.

The chain combines TRBV6-1 with TRBJ2-1, with D uncertain. Germline CDR1 reads MNHNS; CDR2 reads SASEGT. The CDR3 has 14 residues. The germline V and J ends were trimmed by 0 bases and 4 bases, with 7 bases remaining between them. This CDR3 is CASSEAEAYNEQFF. Written as DNA, the CDR3 is TGTGCCAGCAGTGAAGCGGAAGCTTACAATGAGCAGTTCTTC.

The chain joins TRBV7-9 to TRBJ2-5; 9 bases fit TRBD2. The trim removed 2 bases at V and 2 bases at J, leaving 9 bases unmatched. Germline V lookup: CDR1 SEHNR, CDR2 FQNEAQ (reference sequence). There are 17 residues in the CDR3. The CDR3 DNA is TGTGCCAGCAGCTTAAGGCGGGCTAGCGGGGTTCAAGAGACCCAGTACTTC. Residues: CASSLRRASGVQETQYF.

Ten or more counts support this clone. The J gene is TRBJ2-7, the V gene TRBV2; D perhaps matches TRBD1 (5 bases). The CDR3 runs to 13 residues. The germline CDR1 and CDR2 sequences are SNHLY and FYNNEI. Trimming left V 6 bases short and J 6 bases short, with 15 bases between. This CDR3 reads CASRTGPQGEQYF. CDR3 coding DNA: TGTGCCAGCAGGACCGGGCCCCAGGGCGAGCAGTACTTC. Combining the CDR3 with reference TRBV2 and TRBJ2-7 gives the whole variable domain EPEVTQTPSHQVTQMGQEVILRCVPISNHLYFYWYRQILGQKVEFLVSFYNNEISEKSEIFDDQFSVERPDGSNFTLKIRSTKLEDSAMYFCASRTGPQGEQYFGPGTRLTVT.

The CDR3: CAWSALGGLGNQPQHF. CDR3 coding DNA: TGTGCCTGGAGTGCGCTAGGGGGCCTGGGCAATCAGCCCCAGCATTTT. V is TRBV30 and J is TRBJ1-5; TRBD1 agrees at 7 bases. Unmatched junction bases numbered 8, after V lost 1 base and J lost 2 bases. Per the germline V gene, CDR1 is GTSNPN and CDR2 is SVGIG (reference sequence). This CDR3 is 16 amino acids long.

This chain connects TRBV7-9 to TRBJ1-2, with TRBD1 matching 8 bases. Germline CDR1 and CDR2: SEHNR and FQNEAQ (reference sequence). Germline trimming cut 6 bases from V and 8 bases from J; bases unmatched to any gene: 5. The CDR3 has 12 residues. CDR3 in DNA: TGTGCCAGCAGGGCAGGGGGCCGAGGCTACACCTTC. Translating it yields CASRAGGRGYTF.

The CDR3 coding sequence is TGTGCCAGCAGTCAGGTCAGCTCCTACGAGCAGTACTTC. Translation: CASSQVSSYEQYF. V usage is TRBV6-6 and J usage is TRBJ2-7; D gene unclear. The CDR3 is made up of 13 amino acids. Trimming pared 5 bases from V and 0 bases from J, leaving 8 bases between. From germline, CDR1 is MNHNY and CDR2 SVGAGI (reference sequence).